This TCR beta chain was found in a study of multiple sclerosis patients with progressive multifocal leukoencephalopathy. The CDR3 has 15 amino acids. Trimming took 4 bases from V and 0 from J, leaving 12 bases between them. Germline V CDR1 and CDR2: SGHTA, FQGNSA. The repertoire was sequenced with immunoSEQ multiplex PCR; TCRdb's copy has only in-frame clones and lacks some. The sample has about 33,000 clones, roughly 87% seen once. Broader study findings: Before and during natalizumab, the clones expanded at PML already existed.

Time point given: time of PML onset. Detection of JC virus DNA in cerebrospinal fluid confirmed PML diagnosed from clinical and MRI findings. Comment on this clone: The antigen is unknown.

The sequence derives from a human donor with progressive multifocal leukoencephalopathy. The sample consisted of PBMCs, taken from a patient treated with natalizumab. The rearrangement joins TRBV7-2 to TRBJ1-2; D remains ambiguous. In DNA form, the CDR3 reads TGTGCCAGCAGCTCCTCCACCCTACCTAACTATGGCTACACCTTC. Amino acids: CASSSSTLPNYGYTF.